The 12 T cell receptor beta chains listed next were all sequenced from one sample in a study of T cells in Graves' hyperthyroidism and ophthalmopathy (dated by TCRdb to the late 2010s). Library generation was performed with multiplex PCR. The sequencing machine was an Illumina HiSeq 2000. The TCR beta CDR3 regions were amplified from the RNA transcripts. For the first round of RT-PCR on the TCR CDR3, the HTBI primer set was used together with the Qiagen OneStep RT-PCR kit. The public reads were quality trimmed at Q25 with fastp and then assembled into clones with MiXCR by TCRdb, keeping productive beta chains. One record per CDR3 amino acid sequence lists the most common genes and DNA. The sample profile shows about 380,000 distinct CDR3 sequences; less than 20% of them were found once. The ten largest make up 35% to 45% of the sample. Material: blood. Every receptor here comes from a man in his late teens or twenties with Graves' ophthalmopathy.

This clonotype was detected ten times or more. J is TRBJ1-1 and V is TRBV11-2; TRBD1 matches at 8 bases. The V segment lost 5 bases and the J segment 5 bases; nucleotides outside the gene matches: 7. This CDR3 is built from 14 residues. Germline V gives CDR1 SGHAT, CDR2 FQNNGV. CDR3 residues: CASSRRQGKTEAFF. CDR3 in DNA: TGTGCCAGCAGCCGCAGACAGGGGAAAACTGAAGCTTTCTTT.

This rearrangement joins TRBV7-2 to TRBJ2-3; TRBD1 or TRBD2 may be the D gene (5 bases each). V was clipped by 2 bases and J by 2 bases, with 32 bases between them. Per germline, CDR1 SGHTA and CDR2 FQGNSA. The CDR3 consists of 22 residues. Here the CDR3 DNA reads TGTGCCAGCAGCTTACGGCTCCTATTTGTGGTGGGACGACCGAACCCCACAGATACGCAGTATTTT. Its translation: CASSLRLLFVVGRPNPTDTQYF.

The chain combines TRBV2 with TRBJ1-3; the D gene is possibly TRBD1 (5 bases). V lost 7 bases and J lost 2, with 15 bases in between. In germline, CDR1 is SNHLY, CDR2 FYNNEI. This CDR3 has 15 amino acids. CDR3 sequence reads: CASTASRAAGNTIYF. CDR3 nucleotide sequence: TGTGCCAGCACGGCTTCCAGGGCGGCTGGAAACACCATATATTTT.

CDR3 sequence: CASSRGGVSAKNIQYF. The CDR3 nucleotides read TGCGCCAGCAGCCGGGGGGGGGTCTCGGCCAAAAACATTCAGTACTTC. The chain carries TRBV5-1 and TRBJ2-4; TRBD2 matches 8 bases. The germline CDR1 and CDR2 sequences are SGHRS and YFSETQ. There are 16 residues in the CDR3. The V segment lost 4 bases and the J segment 1 base; nucleotides outside the gene matches: 7. The whole variable domain, remainder taken from reference TRBV5-1 and TRBJ2-4, is KAGVTQTPRYLIKTRGQQVTLSCSPISGHRSVSWYQQTPGQGLQFLFEYFSETQRNKGNFPGRFSGRQFSNSRSEMNVSTLELGDSALYLCASSRGGVSAKNIQYFGAGTRLSVL.

This clonotype was picked up many times. V and J are TRBV12-3 or TRBV12-4 and TRBJ1-4; D unclear. The CDR3 consists of 14 residues. With 0 bases removed from V and 7 bases from J, the gap between germline ends came to 9 bases. The CDR3 DNA follows: TGTGCCAGCAGTTTAGCCGGACTGATTGAAAAACTGTTTTTT. Translated, it gives CASSLAGLIEKLFF.

This clonotype was recorded at least ten times. The rearrangement joins TRBV7-9 to TRBJ2-4; no clear D. Germline V lookup: CDR1 SEHNR, CDR2 FQNEAQ (reference sequence). The CDR3 runs 14 residues. V was pared by 3 bases and J by 6 bases, with 12 bases between. DNA for the CDR3: TGTGCCAGCAGCTTGGGATCCATTGGAAACATTCAGTACTTC. As protein: CASSLGSIGNIQYF. The variable domain in full, completed from reference TRBV7-9 and TRBJ2-4, reads DTGVSQNPRHKITKRGQNVTFRCDPISEHNRLYWYRQTLGQGPEFLTYFQNEAQLEKSRLLSDRFSAERPKGSFSTLEIQRTEQGDSAMYLCASSLGSIGNIQYFGAGTRLSVL.

This chain connects TRBV14 to TRBJ1-2, with a tentative D call TRBD1 (5 bases). The CDR3 totals 19 residues. V was trimmed by 0 bases and J by 4 bases, leaving 24 bases between them. The germline CDR1 and CDR2 sequences are SGHDN and FVKESK. The CDR3 DNA reads as TGTGCCAGCAGCCAAGATCCGATATGGGGGGGACCGTCTAGCTATGGCTACACCTTC. Its protein product is CASSQDPIWGGPSSYGYTF.

This clonotype was recorded many times. The chain couples TRBV6-1 to TRBJ1-2; the D is unclear. This CDR3 is built from 14 residues. CDR1 and CDR2 (germline): MNHNS, SASEGT. The ends were cut back, 5 bases at V and 8 bases at J, with 18 bases in the middle. The CDR3 DNA follows: TGTGCCAGCAGTTCCCCCCGAGAGGGCGGCGGCTACACCTTC. This translates into CASSSPREGGGYTF.

This clonotype was detected ten times or more. The chain has TRBV2 and TRBJ2-7; D remains unclear. The CDR3 runs to 12 residues. V gave up 10 bases and J gave up 2 bases, with 12 bases separating them. Per germline, CDR1 SNHLY and CDR2 FYNNEI. The CDR3 region has the DNA TGTGCCATCCTGGACGGAACCTACGAGCAGTACTTC. Amino acid sequence: CAILDGTYEQYF.

This clonotype was observed a handful of times. The rearrangement joins TRBV25-1 to TRBJ2-4; the match to TRBD1 covers 9 bases. The CDR3 extends over 15 amino acids. Per germline, CDR1 MGHDK and CDR2 SYGVNS. J lost 1 base, V lost 6 bases, and 4 bases had no gene match. CDR3 amino acids: CASRQGAMAKNIQYF. CDR3 DNA sequence: TGTGCCAGCAGACAGGGGGCGATGGCCAAAAACATTCAGTACTTC.

This chain uses TRBV6-1 with TRBJ2-3, with 7 bases identical to TRBD2. Per germline, CDR1 MNHNS and CDR2 SASEGT. J gave up 3 bases and V 4 bases, and 10 bases lay outside the gene matches. The CDR3 runs to 16 residues. The CDR3 region is CASSAGRVVGTDTQYF. The CDR3 DNA reads TGTGCCAGCAGTGCAGGGAGGGTTGTGGGGACAGATACGCAGTATTTT.

This clonotype was observed a single time. The rearrangement joins TRBV20-1 to TRBJ2-5, with TRBD2 identical over 9 bases. The CDR3 covers 15 residues. CDR1 and CDR2 from the germline V gene are DFQATT and SNEGSKA (reference sequence). With 1 base clipped from V and 1 base from J, the junction kept 4 bases outside the gene matches. CDR3 sequence (DNA): TGCAGTGCTAGAGGGGGCGGGGGGGCCCAAGAGACCCAGTACTTC. Its protein product is CSARGGGGAQETQYF.